This T cell receptor (beta chain) comes out of a study of siplizumab effects on memory and regulatory T cells. Repertoires were generated with immunoSEQ multiplex PCR, while TCRdb's copy carries only in-frame clones and drops some. The sample has approximately 120,000 clones, about 92% seen once. This clone came up once. Its antigen is unknown. Whole-study results and caveats: Naive T cells, seemingly more diverse than memory cells, seemed major alloresponse contributors.

This CDR3 has 12 residues. The V and J ends lost 0 bases and 6 bases respectively, with 6 bases between them. Germline values: CDR1 SGHAT, CDR2 FQNNGV. The source of this sequence is a human donor in good health. The rearrangement joins TRBV11-2 to TRBJ2-7; no clear D gene. Sequenced input: Tregs sorted from blood. The DNA for the CDR3 is TGTGCCAGCAGCTTAGATCGGAGCGAGCAGTACTTC. It specifies CASSLDRSEQYF. Looking up the rest from reference TRBV11-2 and TRBJ2-7 gives the full variable domain: EAGVAQSPRYKIIEKRQSVAFWCNPISGHATLYWYQQILGQGPKLLIQFQNNGVVDDSQLPKDRFSAERLKGVDSTLKIQPAKLEDSAVYLCASSLDRSEQYFGPGTRLTVT.